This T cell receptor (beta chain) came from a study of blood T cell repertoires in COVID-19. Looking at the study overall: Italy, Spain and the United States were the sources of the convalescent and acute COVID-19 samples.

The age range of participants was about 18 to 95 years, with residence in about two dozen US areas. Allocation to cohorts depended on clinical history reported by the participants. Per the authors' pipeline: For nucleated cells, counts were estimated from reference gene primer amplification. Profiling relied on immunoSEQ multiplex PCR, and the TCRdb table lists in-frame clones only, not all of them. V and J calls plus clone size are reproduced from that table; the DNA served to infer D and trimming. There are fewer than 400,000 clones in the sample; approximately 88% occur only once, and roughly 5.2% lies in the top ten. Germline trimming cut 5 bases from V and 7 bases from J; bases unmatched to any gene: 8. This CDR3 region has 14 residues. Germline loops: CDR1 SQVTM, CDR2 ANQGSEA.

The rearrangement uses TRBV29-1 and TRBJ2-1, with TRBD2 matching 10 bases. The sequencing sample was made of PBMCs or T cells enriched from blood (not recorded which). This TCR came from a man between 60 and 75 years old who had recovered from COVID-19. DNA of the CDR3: TGCAGCGTTACCCTCGCTAGCGGGAGTAATGAGCAGTTCTTC. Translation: CSVTLASGSNEQFF.